Below, one T cell receptor (beta chain) is given with its context. The antigen remains undetermined. The data were taken from a study of OX40 agonist ivuxolimab in advanced cancers. Study-level background: Each patient was given ivuxolimab into a vein every 2 weeks, at 0.01 to 10 mg/kg. General study findings and limits: In the expanded peripheral T cells, antigen specificity was never determined. Expanded clones belonging to CD8+ T cells outnumbered, on average, those of CD4+. Blood T cells, both CD4+ and CD8+, expanded clonally by week 6 at 0.1 to 3.0 mg/kg.

TCRdb's table, derived via immunoSEQ multiplex PCR, lists solely in-frame clones and lacks some. This sample has about 30,000 clones; under 95% occur once, and the top ten carry 4.8%. The CDR3 is made up of 16 amino acids. J lost 1 base, V lost 2 bases, and 6 bases had no gene match. The germline CDR1 and CDR2 sequences are SGHRS and YFSETQ. The origin of this receptor is an adult with an advanced solid tumor such as melanoma, head and neck, liver or kidney cancer. The sample consisted of CD4+ or CD8+ T cells sorted from blood, taken in a trial of the OX40 agonist ivuxolimab. The V and J genes are TRBV5-1 and TRBJ2-5, with 9 bases that match TRBD2. The CDR3 here is CASSFFSGSPQETQYF. Written as DNA, the CDR3 is TGCGCCAGCAGCTTCTTTAGCGGGAGTCCCCAAGAGACCCAGTACTTC.